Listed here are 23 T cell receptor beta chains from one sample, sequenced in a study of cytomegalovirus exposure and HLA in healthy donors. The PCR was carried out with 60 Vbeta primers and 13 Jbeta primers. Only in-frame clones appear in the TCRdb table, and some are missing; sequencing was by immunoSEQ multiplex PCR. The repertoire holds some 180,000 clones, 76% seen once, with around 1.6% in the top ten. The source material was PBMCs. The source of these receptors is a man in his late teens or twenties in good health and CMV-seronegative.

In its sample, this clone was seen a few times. CDR3 nucleotides: TGCGCCAGCAGCGCGACAGGGACCCCCTACGAGCAGTACTTC. Amino acids: CASSATGTPYEQYF. The gene calls are TRBV5-1 and TRBJ2-7; 7 positions agree with TRBD1. V shed 4 bases, J shed 2 bases, and the junction held 6 bases outside the gene matches. Germline V gene sequence: CDR1 SGHRS, CDR2 YFSETQ. CDR3 length equals 14 residues.

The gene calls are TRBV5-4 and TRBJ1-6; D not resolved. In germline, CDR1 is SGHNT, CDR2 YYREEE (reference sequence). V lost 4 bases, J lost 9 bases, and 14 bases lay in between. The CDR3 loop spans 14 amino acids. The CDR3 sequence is CASSEGHGPSPLHF. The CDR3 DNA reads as TGTGCCAGCAGCGAGGGCCACGGCCCTTCACCCCTCCACTTT. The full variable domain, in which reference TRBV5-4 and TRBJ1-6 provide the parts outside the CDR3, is ETGVTQSPTHLIKTRGQQVTLRCSSQSGHNTVSWYQQALGQGPQFIFQYYREEENGRGNFPPRFSGLQFPNYSSELNVNALELDDSALYLCASSEGHGPSPLHFGNGTRLTVT.

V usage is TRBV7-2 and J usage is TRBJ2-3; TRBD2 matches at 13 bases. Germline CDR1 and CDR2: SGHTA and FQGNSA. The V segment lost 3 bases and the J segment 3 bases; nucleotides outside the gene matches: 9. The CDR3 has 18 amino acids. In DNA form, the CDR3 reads TGTGCCAGCAGCTTTGGCAGACTAGCGGGGGGATCTACAGATACGCAGTATTTT. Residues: CASSFGRLAGGSTDTQYF.

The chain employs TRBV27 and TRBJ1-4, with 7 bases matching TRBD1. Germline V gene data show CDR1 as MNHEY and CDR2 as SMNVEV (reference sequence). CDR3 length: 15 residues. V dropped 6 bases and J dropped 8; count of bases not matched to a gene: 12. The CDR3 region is CASSDRQGVSEKLFF. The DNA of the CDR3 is TGTGCCAGCAGCGACCGACAGGGTGTAAGCGAAAAACTGTTTTTT.

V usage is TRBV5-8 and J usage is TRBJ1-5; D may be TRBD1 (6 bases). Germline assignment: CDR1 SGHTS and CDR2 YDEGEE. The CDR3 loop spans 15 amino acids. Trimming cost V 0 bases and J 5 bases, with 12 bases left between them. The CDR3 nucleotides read TGTGCCAGCAGCTTGGACCAGGGGAGGGATCAGCCCCAGCATTTT. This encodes CASSLDQGRDQPQHF.

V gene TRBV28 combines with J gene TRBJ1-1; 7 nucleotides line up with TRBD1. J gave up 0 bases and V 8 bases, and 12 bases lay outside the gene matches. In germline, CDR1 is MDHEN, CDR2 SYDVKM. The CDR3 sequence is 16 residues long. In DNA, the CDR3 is TGTGCCAGCCCCCCTCGGACAGGCCGTATGAACACTGAAGCTTTCTTT. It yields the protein CASPPRTGRMNTEAFF.

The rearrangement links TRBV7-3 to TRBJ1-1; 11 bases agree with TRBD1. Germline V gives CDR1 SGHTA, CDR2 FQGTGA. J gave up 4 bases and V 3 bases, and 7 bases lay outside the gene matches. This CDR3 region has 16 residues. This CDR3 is CASSFVGQGVGTEAFF. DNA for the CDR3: TGTGCCAGCAGCTTTGTGGGACAGGGGGTGGGCACTGAAGCTTTCTTT.

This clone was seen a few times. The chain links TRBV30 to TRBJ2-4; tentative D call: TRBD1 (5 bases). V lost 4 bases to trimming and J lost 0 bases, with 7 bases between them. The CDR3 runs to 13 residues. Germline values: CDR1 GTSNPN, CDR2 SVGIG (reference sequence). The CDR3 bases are TGTGCCTGGATGGGGCTAGCCAAAAACATTCAGTACTTC. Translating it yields CAWMGLAKNIQYF. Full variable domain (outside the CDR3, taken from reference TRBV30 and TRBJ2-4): SQTIHQWPATLVQPVGSPLSLECTVEGTSNPNLYWYRQAAGRGLQLLFYSVGIGQISSEVPQNLSASRPQDRQFILSSKKLLLSDSGFYLCAWMGLAKNIQYFGAGTRLSVL.

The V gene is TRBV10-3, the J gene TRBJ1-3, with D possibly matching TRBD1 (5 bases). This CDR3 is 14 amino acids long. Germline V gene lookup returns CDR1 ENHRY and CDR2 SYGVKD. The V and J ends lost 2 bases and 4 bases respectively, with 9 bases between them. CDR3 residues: CAISEPRTGNTIYF. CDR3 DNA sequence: TGTGCCATCAGTGAGCCAAGGACAGGAAACACCATATATTTT.

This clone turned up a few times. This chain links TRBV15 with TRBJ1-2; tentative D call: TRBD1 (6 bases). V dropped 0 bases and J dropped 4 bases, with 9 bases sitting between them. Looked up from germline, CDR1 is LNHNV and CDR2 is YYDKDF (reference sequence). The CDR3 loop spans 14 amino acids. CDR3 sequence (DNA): TGTGCCACCAGCAGAGATATACAGGGCTATGGCTACACCTTC. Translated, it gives CATSRDIQGYGYTF.

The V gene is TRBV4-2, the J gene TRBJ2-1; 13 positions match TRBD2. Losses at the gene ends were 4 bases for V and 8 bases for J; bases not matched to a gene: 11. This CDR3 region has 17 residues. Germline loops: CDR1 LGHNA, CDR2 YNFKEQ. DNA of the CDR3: TGTGCCAGCAGCCTCCTCCGGGGACTAGCGGGGAAGGATGAGCAGTTCTTC. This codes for CASSLLRGLAGKDEQFF.

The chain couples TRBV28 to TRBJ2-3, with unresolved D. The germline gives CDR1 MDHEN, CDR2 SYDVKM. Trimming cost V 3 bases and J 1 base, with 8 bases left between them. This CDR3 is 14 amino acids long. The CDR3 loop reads CASSFYLRTDTQYF. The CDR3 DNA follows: TGTGCCAGCAGTTTTTACTTACGCACAGATACGCAGTATTTT.

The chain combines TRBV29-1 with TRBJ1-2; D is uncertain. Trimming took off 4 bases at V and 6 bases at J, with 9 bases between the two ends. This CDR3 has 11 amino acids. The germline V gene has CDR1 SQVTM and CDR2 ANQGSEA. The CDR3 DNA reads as TGCAGCGTTGGTCTAGAGGATGGCTACACCTTC. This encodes CSVGLEDGYTF.

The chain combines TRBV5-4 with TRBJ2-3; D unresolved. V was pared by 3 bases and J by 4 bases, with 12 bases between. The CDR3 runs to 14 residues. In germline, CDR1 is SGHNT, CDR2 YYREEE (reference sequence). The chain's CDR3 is CASSSPETADTQYF. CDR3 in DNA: TGTGCCAGCAGCTCCCCGGAGACCGCAGATACGCAGTATTTT.

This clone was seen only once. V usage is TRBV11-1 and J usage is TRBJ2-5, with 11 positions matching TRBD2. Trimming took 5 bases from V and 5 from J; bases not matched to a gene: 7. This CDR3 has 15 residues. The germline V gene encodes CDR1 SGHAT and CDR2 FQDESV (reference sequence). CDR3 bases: TGTGCCAGCAGCATCGGGACTAGCGGAGGGGAGACCCAGTACTTC. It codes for CASSIGTSGGETQYF.

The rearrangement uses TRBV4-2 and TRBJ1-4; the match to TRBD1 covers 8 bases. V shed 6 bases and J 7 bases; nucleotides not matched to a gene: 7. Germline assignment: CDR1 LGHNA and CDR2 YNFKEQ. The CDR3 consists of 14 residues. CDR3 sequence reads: CASSDGQGAEKLFF. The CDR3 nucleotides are TGTGCCAGCAGTGACGGACAGGGAGCTGAAAAACTGTTTTTT.

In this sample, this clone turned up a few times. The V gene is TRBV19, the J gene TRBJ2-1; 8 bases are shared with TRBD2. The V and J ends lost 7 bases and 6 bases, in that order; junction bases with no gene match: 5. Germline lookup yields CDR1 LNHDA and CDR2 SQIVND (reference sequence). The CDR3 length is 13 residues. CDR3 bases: TGTGCCAGTAAAGGCGGGGGGCTCAATGAGCAGTTCTTC. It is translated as CASKGGGLNEQFF.

CDR3 DNA: TGTGCCAGTAGTTATGTCCGTCTGGATACGCAGTATTTT. It encodes CASSYVRLDTQYF. The chain couples TRBV19 to TRBJ2-3; D gene ambiguous. CDR1 is LNHDA and CDR2 is SQIVND in the germline V gene (reference sequence). V was trimmed by 5 bases and J by 6 bases, leaving 12 bases between them. The CDR3 has 13 amino acids.

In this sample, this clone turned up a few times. CDR3 coding DNA: TGCAGCGTGTGGGGGGTTGCTCCCAATGAGCAGTTCTTC. Encoded protein: CSVWGVAPNEQFF. The gene calls are TRBV29-1 and TRBJ2-1, with a possible D match to TRBD2 (6 bases). The germline V and J ends were trimmed by 6 bases and 6 bases, with 15 bases remaining between them. The length of the CDR3 is 13 residues. The germline V gene encodes CDR1 SQVTM and CDR2 ANQGSEA.

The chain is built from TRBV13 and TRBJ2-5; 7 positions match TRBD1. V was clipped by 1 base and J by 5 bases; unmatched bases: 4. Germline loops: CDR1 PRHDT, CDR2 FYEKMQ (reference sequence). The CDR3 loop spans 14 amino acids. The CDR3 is CASSLDRGRETQYF. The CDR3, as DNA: TGTGCCAGCAGCTTAGACAGGGGACGGGAGACCCAGTACTTC.

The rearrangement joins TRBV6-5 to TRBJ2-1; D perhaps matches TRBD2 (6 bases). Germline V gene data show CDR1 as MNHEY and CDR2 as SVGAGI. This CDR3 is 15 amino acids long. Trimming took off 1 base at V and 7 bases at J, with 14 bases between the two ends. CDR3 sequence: CASSYLGGVRNEQFF. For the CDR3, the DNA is TGTGCCAGCAGTTACTTAGGCGGGGTTCGGAATGAGCAGTTCTTC.

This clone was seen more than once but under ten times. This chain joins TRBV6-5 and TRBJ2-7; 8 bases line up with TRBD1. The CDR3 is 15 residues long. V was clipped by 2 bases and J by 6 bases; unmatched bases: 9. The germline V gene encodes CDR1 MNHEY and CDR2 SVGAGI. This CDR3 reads CASSYRPTGVGEQYF. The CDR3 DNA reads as TGTGCCAGCAGTTACCGTCCGACAGGGGTTGGCGAGCAGTACTTC.

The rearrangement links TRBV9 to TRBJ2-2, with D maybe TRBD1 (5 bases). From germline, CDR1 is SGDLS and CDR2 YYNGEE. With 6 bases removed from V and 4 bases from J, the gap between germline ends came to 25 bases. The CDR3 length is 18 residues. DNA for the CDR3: TGTGCCAGCACCGATTCCCCGCCAGGGTGGTTTAGCACCGGGGAGCTGTTTTTT. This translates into CASTDSPPGWFSTGELFF. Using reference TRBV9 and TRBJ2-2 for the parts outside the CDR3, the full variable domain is DSGVTQTPKHLITATGQRVTLRCSPRSGDLSVYWYQQSLDQGLQFLIQYYNGEERAKGNILERFSAQQFPDLHSELNLSSLELGDSALYFCASTDSPPGWFSTGELFFGEGSRLTVL.